Listed below are T cell receptor beta chains from one sample, sequenced in a study of T-cell memory formation after mild COVID-19. Via MiXCR, TCRdb re-called the 5' RACE reads, giving one row per CDR3 protein. This sample has over 450,000 distinct CDR3 sequences, with roughly 22% found just once. The material sequenced was PBMCs or a T cell subset sorted from them (not recorded which). These receptor sequences come from an adult woman who had mild COVID-19 (a few samples of this study predate the infection). Cell type and time point are not known. Each CDR3 is given with its conserved first and last residue. D genes are given only for firm matches. A clone size is listed for some rows: how often the clone was seen (once, few, many), or a class if it is expanded.

V gene	D gene	J gene	clone size	CDR3 protein	CDR3 DNA
TRBV6-5	.	TRBJ2-7	.	CASSTRSGTGQTKQYF	TGTGCCAGCAGTACTCGAAGCGGGACAGGACAAACCAAGCAGTACTTC
TRBV5-1	TRBD1	TRBJ1-1	.	CASSLKGQADGSTEAFF	TGCGCCAGCAGCTTGAAGGGACAGGCAGACGGGAGCACTGAAGCTTTCTTT
TRBV2	.	TRBJ1-4	.	CASSEAGLNEKLFF	TGTGCCAGCAGTGAAGCGGGACTAAATGAAAAACTGTTTTTT
TRBV29-1	TRBD1	TRBJ2-7	.	CSVDWTGGEQYF	TGCAGCGTTGATTGGACAGGGGGCGAGCAGTACTTC
TRBV5-1	.	TRBJ1-2	.	CASSQAGDGYTF	TGCGCCAGCAGCCAGGCGGGAGATGGCTACACCTTC
TRBV12-3/TRBV12-4	TRBD1	TRBJ1-6	.	CASSSITGVTPLHF	TGTGCCAGCAGCAGCATCACAGGGGTCACACCCCTCCACTTT
TRBV12-3/TRBV12-4	.	TRBJ2-4	many	CASSPRRESLAKNIQYF	TGTGCCAGCAGCCCTCGGAGGGAAAGCCTAGCCAAAAACATTCAGTACTTC
TRBV18	TRBD2	TRBJ2-1	.	CASNSGLDNEQFF	TGTGCCAGTAATTCAGGACTAGACAATGAGCAGTTCTTC
TRBV29-1	.	TRBJ2-1	.	CSVEVPSSYNEQFF	TGCAGCGTTGAAGTACCTAGCTCCTACAATGAGCAGTTCTTC
TRBV18	.	TRBJ2-3	few	CASSPLPAGDTQYF	TGTGCCAGCTCACCACTTCCGGCGGGCGATACGCAGTATTTT
TRBV9	.	TRBJ1-1	.	CASSVDHRNTEAFF	TGTGCCAGCAGCGTAGATCATAGGAACACTGAAGCTTTCTTT
TRBV7-6	TRBD2	TRBJ2-7	.	CASRSGPLAGGYEQYF	TGTGCCAGCAGATCCGGACCACTAGCGGGAGGGTACGAGCAGTACTTC
TRBV4-1	.	TRBJ2-3	once	CASSRLDTGTDTQYF	TGCGCCAGCAGCCGACTAGATACCGGCACAGATACGCAGTATTTT
TRBV7-7	.	TRBJ2-5	few	CASSLVYASQETQYF	TGTGCTAGCAGCTTAGTTTACGCAAGCCAAGAGACCCAGTACTTC
TRBV15	.	TRBJ2-1	.	CATSRDKASYNEQFF	TGTGCCACCAGCAGAGATAAGGCTAGTTACAATGAGCAGTTCTTC
TRBV4-2	.	TRBJ2-7	few	CASSQEGTREQYF	TGTGCCAGCAGCCAAGAAGGAACGCGCGAGCAGTACTTC
TRBV7-8	.	TRBJ2-1	.	CASSPPPNEQFF	TGTGCCAGCAGCCCACCTCCCAATGAGCAGTTCTTC
TRBV4-2	.	TRBJ1-2	.	CASSQGTFGHGYTF	TGTGCCAGCAGCCAAGGGACATTTGGACATGGCTACACCTTC
TRBV9	TRBD2	TRBJ2-3	.	CASSVASGGHGWADTQYF	TGTGCCAGCAGCGTAGCTAGCGGGGGACACGGGTGGGCAGATACGCAGTATTTT
TRBV12-3/TRBV12-4	TRBD1	TRBJ1-1	few	CASSPYTGAEAFF	TGTGCCAGCAGTCCATACACAGGGGCTGAAGCTTTCTTT
TRBV18	TRBD1	TRBJ2-2	.	CASSPKSGTGALAGELFF	TGTGCCAGCTCACCGAAGTCCGGGACAGGGGCCTTAGCCGGGGAGCTGTTTTTT
TRBV24-1	.	TRBJ2-7	.	CATSARYSYEQYF	TGTGCCACCAGTGCTCGTTACTCCTACGAGCAGTACTTC
TRBV18	TRBD1	TRBJ2-5	once	CASSPDLDREETQYF	TGTGCCAGCTCACCCGACCTGGACAGGGAAGAGACCCAGTACTTC
TRBV29-1	.	TRBJ2-2	.	CSVEGLGSQNTGELFF	TGCAGCGTTGAAGGCCTCGGGAGCCAGAACACCGGGGAGCTGTTTTTT
TRBV12-3/TRBV12-4	.	TRBJ1-1	.	CASSLTGRGNTEAFF	TGTGCCAGCAGTTTAACGGGCAGGGGGAACACTGAAGCTTTCTTT
TRBV9	.	TRBJ1-2	few	CASSVLDTFSYGYTF	TGTGCCAGCAGCGTACTGGACACTTTCAGCTATGGCTACACCTTC
TRBV3-1	TRBD1	TRBJ2-2	few	CASSHFGVRQGGTGELFF	TGTGCCAGCAGCCATTTTGGGGTCCGACAGGGGGGAACCGGGGAGCTGTTTTTT
TRBV6-2/TRBV6-3	TRBD2	TRBJ2-4	.	CASSSPGLAKNIQYF	TGTGCCAGCAGTTCCCCGGGACTAGCGAAAAACATTCAGTACTTC
TRBV19	.	TRBJ1-5	few	CASSIRAANQPQHF	TGTGCCAGTAGTATACGGGCAGCCAATCAGCCCCAGCATTTT
TRBV6-2/TRBV6-3	.	TRBJ1-2	.	CASSYEAGRYGYTF	TGTGCCAGCAGTTACGAGGCAGGGCGCTATGGCTACACCTTC
TRBV21-1	.	TRBJ2-5	few	CASSNQGETQYF	TGTGCCAGCAGCAACCAGGGGGAGACCCAGTACTTC
TRBV6-1	.	TRBJ1-2	.	CASSEGGRGYTF	TGTGCCAGCAGTGAAGGGGGGCGAGGCTACACCTTC
TRBV29-1	.	TRBJ1-3	few	CSVGVDTAGNTIYF	TGCAGCGTTGGGGTGGACACCGCTGGAAACACCATATATTTT
TRBV28	.	TRBJ2-2	.	CASSLLARYSNTGELFF	TGTGCCAGCAGTTTACTCGCGCGCTACTCGAACACCGGGGAGCTGTTTTTT
TRBV5-1	TRBD2	TRBJ2-1	few	CASSPTGARGAYNEQFF	TGCGCCAGCAGCCCCACTGGCGCGCGGGGGGCCTACAATGAGCAGTTCTTC
TRBV25-1	.	TRBJ1-1	few	CASSPRGVGNTEAFF	TGTGCCAGCAGTCCCAGGGGCGTGGGGAACACTGAAGCTTTCTTT
TRBV20-1	.	TRBJ2-3	.	CSARVGGAATDTQYF	TGCAGTGCTAGAGTCGGCGGAGCCGCCACAGATACGCAGTATTTT
TRBV6-1	TRBD2	TRBJ2-3	.	CASRPPGLALGTDTQYF	TGTGCCAGCAGACCCCCGGGACTAGCGTTGGGCACAGATACGCAGTATTTT
TRBV12-3/TRBV12-4	TRBD1	TRBJ1-2	few	CASSPGTVGGYTF	TGTGCCAGCAGTCCAGGGACAGTCGGTGGCTACACCTTC
TRBV5-1	TRBD2	TRBJ2-2	few	CASSMASGRIGTGELFF	TGCGCCAGCAGTATGGCTAGCGGGAGGATCGGCACCGGGGAGCTGTTTTTT
TRBV20-1	TRBD2	TRBJ2-1	few	CSAEPAGLAVNEQFF	TGCAGCGCGGAACCTGCGGGACTAGCCGTCAATGAGCAGTTCTTC
TRBV6-1	.	TRBJ1-1	few	CASSGRLRAFF	TGTGCCAGCAGTGGACGGTTGCGAGCTTTCTTT
TRBV12-3/TRBV12-4	.	TRBJ2-7	.	CASSLQGGRYEQYF	TGTGCCAGCAGTTTGCAGGGGGGCCGATACGAGCAGTACTTC
TRBV5-8	.	TRBJ1-1	.	CASSLFRDTKMNTEAFF	TGTGCCAGCAGCTTATTCCGGGACACGAAGATGAACACTGAAGCTTTCTTT
TRBV10-2	.	TRBJ2-3	few	CASRWGSTDTQYF	TGCGCCAGCAGATGGGGGAGTACGGATACGCAGTATTTT
TRBV20-1	TRBD2	TRBJ2-7	.	CSVSGTSGSYYEQYF	TGCAGTGTGTCCGGGACTAGCGGGAGTTACTACGAGCAGTACTTC
TRBV11-2	.	TRBJ1-2	few	CASSLEPWGANGYTF	TGTGCCAGCAGCTTAGAACCGTGGGGGGCGAATGGCTACACCTTC
TRBV7-9	.	TRBJ1-2	.	CASGSGTFYGYTF	TGTGCCAGCGGATCCGGGACCTTCTATGGCTACACCTTC
TRBV20-1	TRBD1	TRBJ2-6	.	CSAAPGTGVAGANVLTF	TGCAGTGCTGCCCCCGGGACAGGGGTGGCTGGGGCCAACGTCCTGACTTTC
TRBV5-1	.	TRBJ2-1	.	CARAVSSYNEQFF	TGCGCCAGGGCGGTCAGCTCCTACAATGAGCAGTTCTTC
TRBV29-1	.	TRBJ1-1	.	CSVEKTPNTEAFF	TGCAGCGTTGAAAAGACCCCGAACACTGAAGCTTTCTTT
TRBV7-9	.	TRBJ2-3	.	CASSFSLRRTLPTGTDTQYF	TGTGCCAGCAGCTTTTCCTTAAGGAGGACTCTTCCGACGGGGACAGATACGCAGTATTTT